This T cell receptor beta chain was recovered during a study of regulatory T cells in long-lasting Graves disease. This clonotype has only a few counts. Time point in this sample: persistent/refractory GD, antithyroid drugs over 5 years with positive TRAb. PBMC RNA was the source of the TCR library. Combining iRepertoire HTBI primers with Arm-PCR of CDR3 regions, the authors built TCR beta libraries. TCRdb analysed the multiplex PCR reads with MiXCR anew, one entry per CDR3 protein. The table lists 400,000 or so distinct CDR3 sequences, about a quarter of them singletons, with about 27% in the top ten. CDR3 length equals 14 residues. Trimming cost V 4 bases and J 7 bases, with 11 bases left between them. Germline CDR1 reads WSHSY; CDR2 reads SAAADI.

Specimen: peripheral blood mononuclear cells (PBMCs), collected when the disease was refractory, from a patient treated with antithyroid drugs. The J gene is TRBJ1-6, the V gene TRBV10-2; D might be TRBD1 (6 bases). The TCR sequence derives from a female donor with Graves disease. This CDR3 is CASSGAGENSPLHF. The CDR3 region has the DNA TGCGCCAGCAGTGGGGCAGGGGAAAATTCACCCCTCCACTTT.